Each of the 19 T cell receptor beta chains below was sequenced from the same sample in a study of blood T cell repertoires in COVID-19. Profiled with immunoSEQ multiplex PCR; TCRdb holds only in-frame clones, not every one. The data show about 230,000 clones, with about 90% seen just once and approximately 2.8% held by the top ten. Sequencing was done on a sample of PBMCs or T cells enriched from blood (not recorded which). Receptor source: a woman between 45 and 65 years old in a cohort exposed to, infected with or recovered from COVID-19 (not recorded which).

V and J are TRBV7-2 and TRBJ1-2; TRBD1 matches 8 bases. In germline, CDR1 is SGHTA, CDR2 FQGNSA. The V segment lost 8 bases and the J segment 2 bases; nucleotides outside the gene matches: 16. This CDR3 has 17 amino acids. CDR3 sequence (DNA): TGTGCCAGCCGGACGGTGGACAGGGTGGGGATAAACTATGGCTACACCTTC. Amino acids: CASRTVDRVGINYGYTF.

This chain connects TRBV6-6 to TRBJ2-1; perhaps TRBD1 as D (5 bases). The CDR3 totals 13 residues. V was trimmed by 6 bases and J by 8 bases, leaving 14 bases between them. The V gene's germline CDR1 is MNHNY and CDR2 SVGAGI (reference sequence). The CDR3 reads CASSHARADEQFF. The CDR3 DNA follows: TGTGCCAGCAGCCACGCCAGGGCGGATGAGCAGTTCTTC.

CDR3 protein: CSASGGIGENIQYF. Written as DNA, the CDR3 is TGCAGTGCTAGTGGAGGGATAGGTGAAAACATTCAGTACTTC. The gene calls are TRBV20-1 and TRBJ2-4, with D possibly matching TRBD2 (6 bases). The CDR3 is made up of 14 amino acids. Germline V gene lookup returns CDR1 DFQATT and CDR2 SNEGSKA (reference sequence). Trimming pared 3 bases from V and 5 bases from J, leaving 14 bases between.

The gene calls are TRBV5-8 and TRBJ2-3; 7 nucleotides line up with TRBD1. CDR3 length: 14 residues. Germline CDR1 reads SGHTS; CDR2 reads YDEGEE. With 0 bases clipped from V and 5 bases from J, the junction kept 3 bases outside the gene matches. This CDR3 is CASSLATGVDTQYF. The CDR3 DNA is TGTGCCAGCAGCTTGGCCACAGGGGTAGATACGCAGTATTTT.

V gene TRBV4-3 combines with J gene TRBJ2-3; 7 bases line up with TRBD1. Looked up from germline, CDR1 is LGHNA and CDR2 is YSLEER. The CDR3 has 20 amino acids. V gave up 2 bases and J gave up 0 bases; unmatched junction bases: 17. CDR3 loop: CASSQPMKGEGGPSTDTQYF. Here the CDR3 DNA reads TGCGCCAGCAGCCAACCCATGAAAGGGGAAGGGGGCCCTAGCACAGATACGCAGTATTTT.

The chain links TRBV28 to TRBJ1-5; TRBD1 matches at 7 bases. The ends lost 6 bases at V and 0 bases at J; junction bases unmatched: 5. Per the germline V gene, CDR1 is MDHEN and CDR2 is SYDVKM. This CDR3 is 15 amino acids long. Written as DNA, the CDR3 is TGTGCCAGCAGCCGGGGGACAGATAGCAATCAGCCCCAGCATTTT. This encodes CASSRGTDSNQPQHF.

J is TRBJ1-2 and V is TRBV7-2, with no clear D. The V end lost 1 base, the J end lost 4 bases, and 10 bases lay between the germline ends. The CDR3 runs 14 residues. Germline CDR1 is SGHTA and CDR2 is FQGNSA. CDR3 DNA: TGTGCCAGCAGCTTAGATGTAATAGTCTATGGCTACACCTTC. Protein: CASSLDVIVYGYTF.

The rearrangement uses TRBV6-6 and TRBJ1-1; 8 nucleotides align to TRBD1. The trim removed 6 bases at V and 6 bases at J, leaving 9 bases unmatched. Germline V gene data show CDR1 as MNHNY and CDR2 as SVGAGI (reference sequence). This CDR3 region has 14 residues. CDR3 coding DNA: TGTGCCAGCAGCGACGGCGACAGGGGTGCTGAAGCTTTCTTT. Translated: CASSDGDRGAEAFF.

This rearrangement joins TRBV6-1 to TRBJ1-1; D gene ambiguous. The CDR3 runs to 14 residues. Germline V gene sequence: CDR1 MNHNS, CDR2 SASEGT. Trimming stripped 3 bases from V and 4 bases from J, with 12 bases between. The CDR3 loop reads CASSEGGGITEAFF. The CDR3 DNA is TGTGCCAGCAGTGAGGGCGGAGGGATCACTGAAGCTTTCTTT.

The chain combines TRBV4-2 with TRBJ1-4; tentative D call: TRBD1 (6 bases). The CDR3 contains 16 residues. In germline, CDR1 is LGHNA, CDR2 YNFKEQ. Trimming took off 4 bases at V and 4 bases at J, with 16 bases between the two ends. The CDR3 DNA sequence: TGTGCCAGCAGCCGCGAACCGACAGGCGGTAATGAAAAACTGTTTTTT. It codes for CASSREPTGGNEKLFF.

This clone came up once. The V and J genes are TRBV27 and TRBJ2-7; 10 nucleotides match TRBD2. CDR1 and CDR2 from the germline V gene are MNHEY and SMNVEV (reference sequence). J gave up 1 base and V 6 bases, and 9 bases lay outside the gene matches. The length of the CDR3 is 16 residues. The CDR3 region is CASRLKAGGLSYEQYF. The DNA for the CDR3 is TGTGCCAGCAGATTAAAAGCGGGGGGGCTTTCCTACGAGCAGTACTTC.

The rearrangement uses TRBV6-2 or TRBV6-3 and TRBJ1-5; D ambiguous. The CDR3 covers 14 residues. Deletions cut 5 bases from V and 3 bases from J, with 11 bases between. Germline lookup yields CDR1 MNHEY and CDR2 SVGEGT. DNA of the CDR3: TGTGCCAGCAGTACGGGGATTTTCAATCAGCCCCAGCATTTT. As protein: CASSTGIFNQPQHF.

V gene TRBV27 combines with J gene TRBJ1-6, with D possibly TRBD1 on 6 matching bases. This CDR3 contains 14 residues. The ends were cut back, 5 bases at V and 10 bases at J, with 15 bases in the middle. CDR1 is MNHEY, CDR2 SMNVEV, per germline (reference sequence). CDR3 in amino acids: CASSITGQGSPLHF. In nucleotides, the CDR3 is TGTGCCAGCAGTATCACAGGGCAAGGGTCACCCCTCCACTTT.

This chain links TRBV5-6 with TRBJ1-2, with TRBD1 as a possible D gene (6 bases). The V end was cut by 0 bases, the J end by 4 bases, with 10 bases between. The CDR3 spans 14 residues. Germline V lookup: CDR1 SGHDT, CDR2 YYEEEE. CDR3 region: CASSLGTGTYGYTF. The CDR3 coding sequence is TGTGCCAGCAGCTTGGGTACAGGGACCTATGGCTACACCTTC.

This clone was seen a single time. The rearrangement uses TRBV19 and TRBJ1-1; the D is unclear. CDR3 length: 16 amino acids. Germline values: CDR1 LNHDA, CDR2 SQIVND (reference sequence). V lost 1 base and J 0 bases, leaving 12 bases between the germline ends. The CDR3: CASSIAGAGMNTEAFF. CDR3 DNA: TGTGCCAGTAGTATAGCGGGTGCCGGAATGAACACTGAAGCTTTCTTT.

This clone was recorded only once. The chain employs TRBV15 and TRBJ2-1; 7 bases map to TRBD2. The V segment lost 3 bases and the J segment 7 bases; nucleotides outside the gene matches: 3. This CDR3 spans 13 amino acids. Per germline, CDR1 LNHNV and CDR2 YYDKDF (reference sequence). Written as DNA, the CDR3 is TGTGCCACCAGCAGTCGGCGGGGGAATGAGCAGTTCTTC. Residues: CATSSRRGNEQFF.

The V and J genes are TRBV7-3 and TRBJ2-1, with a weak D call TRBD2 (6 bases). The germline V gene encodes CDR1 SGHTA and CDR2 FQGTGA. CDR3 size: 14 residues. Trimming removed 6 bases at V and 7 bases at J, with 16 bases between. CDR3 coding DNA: TGTGCCAGCAGACCTGGAAGCGCGGGGAATGAGCAGTTCTTC. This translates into CASRPGSAGNEQFF.

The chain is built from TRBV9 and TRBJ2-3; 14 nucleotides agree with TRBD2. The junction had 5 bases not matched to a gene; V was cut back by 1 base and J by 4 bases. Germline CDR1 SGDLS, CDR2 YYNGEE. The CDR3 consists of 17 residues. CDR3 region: CASSVRPTSGGADTQYF. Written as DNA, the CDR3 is TGTGCCAGCAGCGTACGACCGACTAGCGGGGGGGCAGATACGCAGTATTTT.

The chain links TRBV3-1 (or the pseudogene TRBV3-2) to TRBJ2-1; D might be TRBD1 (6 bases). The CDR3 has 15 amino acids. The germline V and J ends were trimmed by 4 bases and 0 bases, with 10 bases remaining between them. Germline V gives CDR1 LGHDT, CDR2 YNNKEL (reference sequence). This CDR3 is CASSPRGSSYNEQFF. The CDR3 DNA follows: TGTGCCAGCAGCCCTAGGGGGAGCTCCTACAATGAGCAGTTCTTC.